A selection of T cell receptor beta chains follows, all from one sample in a study of CD8 T cells in Susac syndrome. TCRdb analysed the immunoSEQ multiplex PCR reads with MiXCR anew, one entry per CDR3 protein. The sample includes a few hundred thousand distinct CDR3 sequences, over 85% of them seen just once. The sequenced sample consisted of CD4+ T cells from PBMCs. The receptors come from a human donor with multiple sclerosis. CDR3s include the opening cysteine and the closing phenylalanine or tryptophan. The order of the fields is J gene, clone size, D gene, V gene, CDR3 protein, CDR3 DNA. A D gene is named only where the DNA matches it firmly. Expanded clones are given a class, and other clones once, few, many or no size at all.

j_gene: TRBJ1-1
abundance: -
d_gene: -
v_gene: TRBV6-5
CDR3aa: CASSYGGIGTEAFF
CDR3nt: TGTGCCAGCAGTTACGGGGGGATTGGCACTGAAGCTTTCTTT

j_gene: TRBJ2-5
abundance: -
d_gene: -
v_gene: TRBV6-2/TRBV6-3
CDR3aa: CASSYIGQPQETQYF
CDR3nt: TGTGCCAGCAGTTACATCGGGCAGCCTCAAGAGACCCAGTACTTC

j_gene: TRBJ2-5
abundance: few
d_gene: -
v_gene: TRBV6-1
CDR3aa: CASAHRGETQYF
CDR3nt: TGTGCCAGCGCCCACCGAGGCGAGACCCAGTACTTC

j_gene: TRBJ2-7
abundance: -
d_gene: -
v_gene: TRBV20-1
CDR3aa: CSAGKGSSYEQYF
CDR3nt: TGCAGTGCTGGAAAGGGGAGCTCCTACGAGCAGTACTTC

j_gene: TRBJ2-2
abundance: -
d_gene: -
v_gene: TRBV7-9
CDR3aa: CASSLDRGDTGELFF
CDR3nt: TGTGCCAGCAGCTTAGATAGGGGAGACACCGGGGAGCTGTTTTTT

j_gene: TRBJ1-1
abundance: -
d_gene: TRBD1
v_gene: TRBV9
CDR3aa: CASSVAGGGTEAFF
CDR3nt: TGTGCCAGCAGCGTAGCAGGGGGCGGCACTGAAGCTTTCTTT

j_gene: TRBJ1-1
abundance: -
d_gene: -
v_gene: TRBV6-1
CDR3aa: CASSVTASVNTEAFF
CDR3nt: TGTGCCAGCAGCGTGACAGCCTCTGTGAACACTGAAGCTTTCTTT

j_gene: TRBJ2-7
abundance: once
d_gene: TRBD2
v_gene: TRBV5-1
CDR3aa: CASSLDSGGLLYEQYF
CDR3nt: TGCGCCAGCAGCTTGGATAGCGGGGGGCTCCTGTACGAGCAGTACTTC

j_gene: TRBJ2-5
abundance: -
d_gene: -
v_gene: TRBV12-3/TRBV12-4
CDR3aa: CASKLGLGGTQYF
CDR3nt: TGTGCCAGCAAGTTGGGCCTCGGGGGGACCCAGTACTTC

j_gene: TRBJ2-5
abundance: -
d_gene: TRBD1
v_gene: TRBV20-1
CDR3aa: CSAVDTGVETQYF
CDR3nt: TGCAGTGCCGTAGACACAGGGGTGGAGACCCAGTACTTC

j_gene: TRBJ1-2
abundance: -
d_gene: -
v_gene: TRBV4-1
CDR3aa: CASSQDSRSLRYTF
CDR3nt: TGCGCCAGCAGCCAAGATTCCCGCAGCCTACGCTACACCTTC

j_gene: TRBJ2-5
abundance: -
d_gene: TRBD2
v_gene: TRBV19
CDR3aa: CASSMGTSPETQYF
CDR3nt: TGTGCCAGTAGTATGGGGACTAGCCCAGAGACCCAGTACTTC

j_gene: TRBJ2-1
abundance: -
d_gene: TRBD2
v_gene: TRBV11-2
CDR3aa: CASSPLAGYGEQFF
CDR3nt: TGTGCCAGCAGCCCACTAGCGGGATACGGTGAGCAGTTCTTC

j_gene: TRBJ2-7
abundance: -
d_gene: -
v_gene: TRBV11-1
CDR3aa: CASSRGPYEQYF
CDR3nt: TGTGCCAGCAGCCGAGGACCCTACGAGCAGTACTTC

j_gene: TRBJ1-1
abundance: few
d_gene: -
v_gene: TRBV28
CDR3aa: CASTPPGDTEAFF
CDR3nt: TGTGCCAGCACCCCCCCGGGAGACACTGAAGCTTTCTTT